A selection of T cell receptor beta chains follows, all from one sample in a study of T cell changes during pregnancy in multiple sclerosis. The method was immunoSEQ multiplex PCR; TCRdb's version includes in-frame clones alone and lacks a portion of them. This sample carries just under 20,000 clones, about 89% of them seen once, and the ten largest clones take about 8%. Sequences were derived from CD8+ T cells from peripheral blood mononuclear cells, sampled in the second trimester of pregnancy. Receptor source: a female donor in good health, enrolled as a control in a pregnancy study. CDR3s include the opening cysteine and the closing phenylalanine or tryptophan. Fields, in order: V gene, clone size, J gene, D gene, CDR3 protein, CDR3 DNA. The D gene is left open where the match is weak. Where a row states a size, it is once, few, many or the class of an expanded clone; other rows omit it.

V gene: TRBV6-1; clone size: NA; J gene: TRBJ2-1; D gene: NA; CDR3 protein: CAARGWGDWGEEQFF; CDR3 DNA: TGTGCCGCCCGCGGGTGGGGAGATTGGGGGGAAGAGCAGTTCTTC
V gene: TRBV6-5; clone size: NA; J gene: TRBJ2-1; D gene: TRBD1; CDR3 protein: CASSLGTVVSGEQFF; CDR3 DNA: TGTGCCAGCAGTTTAGGGACAGTGGTCTCCGGTGAGCAGTTCTTC
V gene: TRBV7-2; clone size: NA; J gene: TRBJ2-6; D gene: NA; CDR3 protein: CAGTLGGTGANVLTF; CDR3 DNA: TGTGCCGGAACTCTCGGCGGGACTGGGGCCAACGTCCTGACTTTC
V gene: TRBV27; clone size: once; J gene: TRBJ1-1; D gene: TRBD1; CDR3 protein: CASSLSRTGGHTLAFF; CDR3 DNA: TGTGCCAGCAGTTTATCGCGGACAGGGGGGCACACCCTCGCTTTCTTT
V gene: TRBV5-4; clone size: NA; J gene: TRBJ2-2; D gene: TRBD2; CDR3 protein: CASSLELAGNTGELFF; CDR3 DNA: TGTGCCAGCAGCTTGGAGCTAGCGGGGAACACCGGGGAGCTGTTTTTT
V gene: TRBV27; clone size: NA; J gene: TRBJ1-6; D gene: TRBD1; CDR3 protein: CASSPTGTGYSPLHF; CDR3 DNA: TGTGCCAGCAGTCCGACCGGGACAGGCTATTCACCCCTCCACTTT
V gene: TRBV6-1; clone size: once; J gene: TRBJ1-2; D gene: NA; CDR3 protein: CASSEWGWEVGYTF; CDR3 DNA: TGTGCCAGCAGTGAATGGGGCTGGGAGGTAGGCTACACCTTC
V gene: TRBV4-1; clone size: NA; J gene: TRBJ1-5; D gene: NA; CDR3 protein: CASSQGESQPQHF; CDR3 DNA: TGCGCCAGCAGCCAAGGGGAGAGTCAGCCCCAGCATTTT
V gene: TRBV19; clone size: NA; J gene: TRBJ2-7; D gene: NA; CDR3 protein: CASSIRSNYEQYF; CDR3 DNA: TGTGCCAGTAGTATACGGTCAAACTACGAGCAGTACTTC
V gene: TRBV4-2; clone size: medium-sized; J gene: TRBJ2-7; D gene: NA; CDR3 protein: CASSQVRELAYEQYF; CDR3 DNA: TGTGCCAGCAGCCAAGTAAGGGAGTTAGCCTACGAGCAGTACTTC
V gene: TRBV2; clone size: NA; J gene: TRBJ2-5; D gene: NA; CDR3 protein: CASSVRETQYF; CDR3 DNA: TGTGCCAGCAGTGTGCGGGAGACCCAGTACTTC
V gene: TRBV5-6; clone size: NA; J gene: TRBJ1-2; D gene: NA; CDR3 protein: CASSLEGGSRGYTF; CDR3 DNA: TGTGCCAGCAGCTTGGAAGGGGGTTCTCGTGGCTACACCTTC
V gene: TRBV2; clone size: NA; J gene: TRBJ1-4; D gene: NA; CDR3 protein: CASSEVREVREKLFF; CDR3 DNA: TGTGCCAGCAGTGAAGTCCGGGAAGTGAGGGAAAAACTGTTTTTT
V gene: TRBV5-6; clone size: NA; J gene: TRBJ1-1; D gene: NA; CDR3 protein: CASSLPTGISEAFF; CDR3 DNA: TGTGCCAGCAGCTTACCTACAGGGATTAGTGAAGCTTTCTTT
V gene: TRBV6-1; clone size: NA; J gene: TRBJ2-3; D gene: NA; CDR3 protein: CASSRPPGGPDTQYF; CDR3 DNA: TGTGCCAGCAGCAGACCACCCGGCGGTCCAGATACGCAGTATTTT
V gene: TRBV9; clone size: few; J gene: TRBJ1-4; D gene: TRBD1; CDR3 protein: CASSIGQGPNEKLFF; CDR3 DNA: TGTGCCAGCAGCATCGGACAGGGGCCTAATGAAAAACTGTTTTTT
V gene: TRBV5-1; clone size: NA; J gene: TRBJ2-7; D gene: NA; CDR3 protein: CASSPVVQGWDEQYF; CDR3 DNA: TGCGCCAGCAGCCCGGTGGTTCAGGGGTGGGACGAGCAGTACTTC
V gene: TRBV6-1; clone size: NA; J gene: TRBJ1-5; D gene: NA; CDR3 protein: CASSQTLVGNQPQHF; CDR3 DNA: TGTGCCAGCAGCCAAACCCTAGTCGGCAATCAGCCCCAGCATTTT
V gene: TRBV7-9; clone size: NA; J gene: TRBJ2-7; D gene: NA; CDR3 protein: CASSSPDGTPYEQYF; CDR3 DNA: TGTGCCAGCAGCAGTCCGGATGGGACACCCTACGAGCAGTACTTC
V gene: TRBV2; clone size: NA; J gene: TRBJ1-1; D gene: NA; CDR3 protein: CASSDSLEAFF; CDR3 DNA: TGTGCCAGCAGTGACTCCCTTGAAGCTTTCTTT
V gene: TRBV4-1; clone size: NA; J gene: TRBJ2-5; D gene: NA; CDR3 protein: CASSQEGSQAGRETQYF; CDR3 DNA: TGCGCCAGCAGCCAAGAAGGGAGTCAGGCGGGGAGAGAGACCCAGTACTTC
V gene: TRBV12-5; clone size: NA; J gene: TRBJ2-3; D gene: NA; CDR3 protein: CASGLVLADTQYF; CDR3 DNA: TGTGCTAGTGGTTTGGTCCTTGCAGATACGCAGTATTTT
V gene: TRBV28; clone size: NA; J gene: TRBJ2-2; D gene: NA; CDR3 protein: CASSPWGESLNTGELFF; CDR3 DNA: TGTGCCAGCAGTCCCTGGGGGGAGAGCCTTAACACCGGGGAGCTGTTTTTT
V gene: TRBV27; clone size: NA; J gene: TRBJ1-1; D gene: NA; CDR3 protein: CASGVFGTEAFF; CDR3 DNA: TGTGCCAGCGGAGTGTTTGGGACTGAAGCTTTCTTT
V gene: TRBV6-4; clone size: NA; J gene: TRBJ2-3; D gene: TRBD2; CDR3 protein: CASRESWEGGDTQYF; CDR3 DNA: TGTGCCAGCAGGGAGAGCTGGGAGGGTGGAGATACGCAGTATTTT
V gene: TRBV21-1; clone size: NA; J gene: TRBJ2-1; D gene: NA; CDR3 protein: CASSKVRNSSYNEQFF; CDR3 DNA: TGTGCCAGCAGCAAAGTCCGTAACAGCTCCTACAATGAGCAGTTCTTC
V gene: TRBV9; clone size: NA; J gene: TRBJ2-7; D gene: NA; CDR3 protein: CASSSGKDYYEQYF; CDR3 DNA: TGTGCCAGCAGCTCAGGGAAGGATTACTACGAGCAGTACTTC
V gene: TRBV6-4; clone size: NA; J gene: TRBJ2-2; D gene: TRBD1; CDR3 protein: CASSEGTGDTGELFF; CDR3 DNA: TGTGCCAGCAGTGAAGGGACAGGGGACACCGGGGAGCTGTTTTTT
V gene: TRBV6-4; clone size: NA; J gene: TRBJ2-1; D gene: TRBD1; CDR3 protein: CASSEAGQGFDEQFF; CDR3 DNA: TGTGCCAGCAGTGAGGCGGGACAGGGGTTCGATGAGCAGTTCTTC
V gene: TRBV13; clone size: NA; J gene: TRBJ2-3; D gene: TRBD2; CDR3 protein: CASRAGGSLDTQYF; CDR3 DNA: TGTGCCAGCAGGGCGGGGGGGTCGTTAGATACGCAGTATTTT
V gene: TRBV6-5; clone size: NA; J gene: TRBJ2-5; D gene: TRBD2; CDR3 protein: CASSYNGGGPETQYF; CDR3 DNA: TGTGCCAGCAGTTACAACGGGGGGGGGCCGGAGACCCAGTACTTC
V gene: TRBV28; clone size: NA; J gene: TRBJ1-4; D gene: NA; CDR3 protein: CASSPSRGNEKLFF; CDR3 DNA: TGTGCCAGCAGTCCGTCTCGCGGAAATGAAAAACTGTTTTTT
V gene: TRBV7-9; clone size: NA; J gene: TRBJ2-1; D gene: TRBD1; CDR3 protein: CASSLGIQGEFF; CDR3 DNA: TGTGCCAGCAGCTTAGGGATACAGGGGGAGTTCTTC
V gene: TRBV5-1; clone size: NA; J gene: TRBJ1-1; D gene: NA; CDR3 protein: CASSLRSGNVDTEAFF; CDR3 DNA: TGCGCCAGCAGCTTGAGGTCAGGTAACGTAGACACTGAAGCTTTCTTT
V gene: TRBV6-5; clone size: NA; J gene: TRBJ1-4; D gene: TRBD1; CDR3 protein: CASSEQPQGGEFF; CDR3 DNA: TGTGCCAGCAGCGAACAACCACAGGGGGGGGAGTTTTTT
V gene: TRBV13; clone size: NA; J gene: TRBJ2-2; D gene: NA; CDR3 protein: CASSLGLSLVGELFF; CDR3 DNA: TGTGCCAGCAGCTTAGGGCTCTCCCTAGTGGGGGAGCTGTTTTTT
V gene: TRBV11-2; clone size: NA; J gene: TRBJ2-2; D gene: NA; CDR3 protein: CASSLRSGELFF; CDR3 DNA: TGTGCCAGCAGCTTACGTTCCGGGGAGCTGTTTTTT
V gene: TRBV5-4; clone size: few; J gene: TRBJ2-7; D gene: TRBD2; CDR3 protein: CASSPRTSGRSYEQYF; CDR3 DNA: TGTGCCAGCAGCCCCCGGACTAGCGGGAGGTCCTACGAGCAGTACTTC
V gene: TRBV4-2; clone size: NA; J gene: TRBJ2-5; D gene: TRBD2; CDR3 protein: CASSPETGGGETQYF; CDR3 DNA: TGTGCCAGCAGCCCTGAGACGGGGGGTGGGGAGACCCAGTACTTC